The 30 T cell receptor beta chains below come from one sample, sequenced in a study of cytomegalovirus exposure and HLA in healthy donors. In the PCR, 60 Vbeta and 13 Jbeta primers were used. Profiling relied on immunoSEQ multiplex PCR, and the TCRdb table lists in-frame clones only, not all of them. The data contain 150,000 or so clones, around 73% of them singletons. What was sequenced was PBMCs. The receptors derive from a woman in her late teens or twenties in good health and CMV-seronegative.

This chain connects TRBV11-2 to TRBJ1-1; TRBD1 might be the D (6 bases). V gave up 2 bases and J gave up 2 bases, with 12 bases separating them. CDR1 and CDR2 from the germline V gene are SGHAT and FQNNGV. This CDR3 contains 15 residues. In DNA, the CDR3 is TGTGCCAGCAGCTTAAGAGGACAGCTAAACACTGAAGCTTTCTTT. It yields the protein CASSLRGQLNTEAFF.

CDR3 sequence (DNA): TGCGCCAGCAGCCCGACGAGCGGTCCCTATAGGGGCTACACCTTC. The encoded protein is CASSPTSGPYRGYTF. The rearrangement joins TRBV4-1 to TRBJ1-2; D not certain. Germline CDR1 and CDR2: MGHRA and YSYEKL. V lost 4 bases to trimming and J lost 8 bases, with 20 bases between them. The CDR3 is made up of 15 amino acids.

The J gene is TRBJ1-1, the V gene TRBV4-1; possible D gene TRBD1, 5 bases. V lost 4 bases to trimming and J lost 1 base, with 10 bases between them. The CDR3 totals 14 residues. Per the germline V gene, CDR1 is MGHRA and CDR2 is YSYEKL. The CDR3 sequence is CASSRQGGNTEAFF. The CDR3 nucleotides read TGCGCCAGCAGCCGGCAGGGCGGGAACACTGAAGCTTTCTTT.

This rearrangement joins TRBV2 to TRBJ1-2, with a possible D match to TRBD1 (6 bases). This CDR3 has 17 amino acids. Trimming pared 2 bases from V and 8 bases from J, leaving 24 bases between. Germline lookup yields CDR1 SNHLY and CDR2 FYNNEI. The CDR3 reads CASSEFGGRGGARGYTF. CDR3 DNA sequence: TGTGCCAGCAGTGAATTCGGAGGCCGGGGGGGGGCACGAGGCTACACCTTC. The full variable domain, in which reference TRBV2 and TRBJ1-2 provide the parts outside the CDR3, is EPEVTQTPSHQVTQMGQEVILRCVPISNHLYFYWYRQILGQKVEFLVSFYNNEISEKSEIFDDQFSVERPDGSNFTLKIRSTKLEDSAMYFCASSEFGGRGGARGYTFGSGTRLTVV.

This chain links TRBV7-9 with TRBJ2-3; possibly TRBD1 for D (5 bases). From germline, CDR1 is SEHNR and CDR2 FQNEAQ (reference sequence). Trimming removed 3 bases at V and 2 bases at J, with 12 bases between. The CDR3 is 15 amino acids. The CDR3 is CASSFRERSTDTQYF. As DNA, the CDR3 is TGTGCCAGCAGCTTCAGGGAAAGGTCCACAGATACGCAGTATTTT.

CDR3 nucleotide sequence: TGTGCCACCGAAGATAGCGGTGGAGAGACCCAGTACTTC. Amino acids: CATEDSGGETQYF. The chain combines TRBV10-3 with TRBJ2-5; possibly TRBD2 for D (6 bases). The CDR3 totals 13 residues. CDR1 is ENHRY, CDR2 SYGVKD, per germline. Trimming left V 10 bases short and J 4 bases short, with 16 bases between.

The CDR3 DNA is TGTGCCACCCGGTCGGACAGGGGAGGGTCAGATACGCAGTATTTT. Translating gives CATRSDRGGSDTQYF. The chain recombines TRBV10-3 with TRBJ2-3; 9 bases are a match to TRBD1. CDR1 is ENHRY, CDR2 SYGVKD, per germline. After removal of 10 bases from V and 4 bases from J, the junction contained 12 bases not matched to a gene. There are 15 residues in the CDR3.

CDR3 sequence (DNA): TGTGCCAGCAGTGAATCCGGGACTCACACAGATACGCAGTATTTT. This encodes CASSESGTHTDTQYF. V and J are TRBV6-4 and TRBJ2-3; the D gene is possibly TRBD2 (6 bases). The germline V and J ends were trimmed by 3 bases and 2 bases, with 12 bases remaining between them. The CDR3 runs to 15 residues. Germline values: CDR1 MRHNA, CDR2 SNTAGT.

The chain joins TRBV6-4 to TRBJ2-3, with TRBD2 matching over 7 bases. The length of the CDR3 is 15 residues. J was trimmed by 1 base and V by 4 bases; bases with no gene match: 5. The germline V gene has CDR1 MRHNA and CDR2 SNTAGT. This CDR3 reads CASSASGGGTDTQYF. The CDR3 nucleotides read TGTGCCAGCAGTGCTAGTGGGGGGGGCACAGATACGCAGTATTTT.

The J gene is TRBJ2-7, the V gene TRBV28; no definite D call. This CDR3 is built from 12 residues. Germline values: CDR1 MDHEN, CDR2 SYDVKM. The ends were cut back, 7 bases at V and 4 bases at J, with 11 bases in the middle. CDR3 sequence reads: CASNQYGYEQYF. In DNA form, the CDR3 reads TGTGCCAGCAATCAGTATGGTTACGAGCAGTACTTC.

The CDR3 DNA follows: TGCGCCAGCAGCCAAGATGTGGGCCTCAATCAGCCCCAGCATTTT. It codes for CASSQDVGLNQPQHF. The gene calls are TRBV4-3 and TRBJ1-5; D is uncertain. The CDR3 totals 15 residues. CDR1 is LGHNA, CDR2 YSLEER, per germline. The V gene lost 0 bases and the J gene lost 3 bases, with 9 bases spanning the gap.

In this sample, this clone turned up once. This rearrangement joins TRBV25-1 to TRBJ2-4, with TRBD1 matching over 7 bases. The germline CDR1 and CDR2 sequences are MGHDK and SYGVNS. The junction had 6 bases not matched to a gene; V was cut back by 3 bases and J by 4 bases. The CDR3 spans 15 residues. The CDR3 sequence is CASSDGTATKNIQYF. The CDR3 DNA is TGTGCCAGCAGTGACGGGACAGCTACGAAAAACATTCAGTACTTC.

The rearrangement joins TRBV6-1 to TRBJ2-6; D ambiguous. This CDR3 is 14 amino acids long. Germline lookup yields CDR1 MNHNS and CDR2 SASEGT. V lost 11 bases to trimming and J lost 4 bases, with 15 bases between them. The CDR3 loop is CAGRLTGGANVLTF. DNA for the CDR3: TGTGCCGGTCGATTGACTGGCGGGGCCAACGTCCTGACTTTC.

The chain combines TRBV7-9 with TRBJ2-3, with D unclear. V lost 5 bases and J 2 bases, leaving 14 bases between the germline ends. The CDR3 consists of 15 residues. From germline, CDR1 is SEHNR and CDR2 FQNEAQ (reference sequence). The CDR3 reads CASSILRFFTDTQYF. CDR3 DNA sequence: TGTGCCAGCAGCATTCTCCGGTTTTTCACAGATACGCAGTATTTT. The full variable domain, completed using reference TRBV7-9 and TRBJ2-3, is DTGVSQNPRHKITKRGQNVTFRCDPISEHNRLYWYRQTLGQGPEFLTYFQNEAQLEKSRLLSDRFSAERPKGSFSTLEIQRTEQGDSAMYLCASSILRFFTDTQYFGPGTRLTVL.

A few counts support this clone. The chain couples TRBV5-1 to TRBJ2-2; no clear D. This CDR3 region has 16 residues. Per germline, CDR1 SGHRS and CDR2 YFSETQ. Trimming left V 2 bases short and J 0 bases short, with 11 bases between. The CDR3 reads CASSLQSHPNTGELFF. CDR3 bases: TGCGCCAGCAGCTTACAGAGTCACCCGAACACCGGGGAGCTGTTTTTT.

The rearrangement links TRBV27 to TRBJ1-2, with TRBD1 matching 7 bases. The CDR3 is 14 residues long. Per the germline V gene, CDR1 is MNHEY and CDR2 is SMNVEV (reference sequence). V was clipped by 6 bases and J by 8 bases; unmatched bases: 12. Here the CDR3 reads CASRSLKTGPGYTF. The DNA of the CDR3 is TGTGCCAGCAGATCCCTCAAGACAGGGCCCGGCTACACCTTC.

The V and J genes are TRBV29-1 and TRBJ2-1; TRBD2 matches 7 bases. The CDR3 loop spans 17 amino acids. Trimming at V came to 0 bases and at J to 0 bases, leaving 8 bases not matched to a gene. Germline assignment: CDR1 SQVTM and CDR2 ANQGSEA. In DNA form, the CDR3 reads TGCAGCGTTGAAGACGAGGGAGGCGGGAGCTCCTACAATGAGCAGTTCTTC. The encoded protein is CSVEDEGGGSSYNEQFF.

DNA for the CDR3: TGTGCCAGCAGCTTACGGACTGACACCGGGGAGCTGTTTTTT. Its translation: CASSLRTDTGELFF. The gene calls are TRBV7-6 and TRBJ2-2; a weak D match, TRBD2 (5 bases). Looked up from germline, CDR1 is SGHVS and CDR2 is FNYEAQ. V was clipped by 2 bases and J by 3 bases, with 7 bases between them. CDR3 length: 14 amino acids.

This clone has a single count. The CDR3 region has the DNA TGCAGCGTTGAAGGTAACCAAAACGCGGCTTTCTTT. It yields the protein CSVEGNQNAAFF. The V and J genes are TRBV29-1 and TRBJ1-1; D gene ambiguous. Trimming removed 1 base at V and 11 bases at J, with 14 bases between. The CDR3 has 12 amino acids. Germline CDR1 is SQVTM and CDR2 is ANQGSEA.

The chain joins TRBV23-1 to TRBJ2-4, with D possibly matching TRBD1 (6 bases). TRBV23-1 falls under the ORF class, with uncertain function. V lost 0 bases, J lost 0 bases, and 18 bases lay in between. The CDR3 extends over 19 amino acids. CDR3 bases: TGCGCCAGCAGTCAATCGGGGGCACAGGTAGAACTAGCCAAAAACATTCAGTACTTC. As protein: CASSQSGAQVELAKNIQYF.

This chain joins TRBV27 and TRBJ1-1, with a possible D match to TRBD1 (6 bases). CDR1 and CDR2 (germline): MNHEY, SMNVEV (reference sequence). Trimming stripped 0 bases from V and 8 bases from J, with 16 bases between. The CDR3 totals 15 residues. The chain's CDR3 is CASSLSENNRDEAFF. CDR3 nucleotide sequence: TGTGCCAGCAGTTTATCGGAAAATAACAGGGACGAAGCTTTCTTT.

V is TRBV6-1 and J is TRBJ1-1; perhaps TRBD1 as D (6 bases). CDR3 length: 12 amino acids. The germline V gene encodes CDR1 MNHNS and CDR2 SASEGT. Trimming took 9 bases from V and 5 from J, leaving 13 bases between them. CDR3 coding DNA: TGTGCCAGTCTCAGGGGTTGGACTGAAGCTTTCTTT. Its protein is CASLRGWTEAFF.

This chain joins TRBV6-6 and TRBJ2-3, with 14 bases identical to TRBD2. This CDR3 contains 15 residues. Per the germline V gene, CDR1 is MNHNY and CDR2 is SVGAGI (reference sequence). Trimming took 5 bases from V and 4 from J; bases not matched to a gene: 2. In nucleotides, the CDR3 is TGTGCCAGCAGTGGACTAGCGGGAGGATCAGATACGCAGTATTTT. Translated, it gives CASSGLAGGSDTQYF.

This clone turned up a few times. This chain joins TRBV7-6 and TRBJ1-1, with a possible D match to TRBD1 (6 bases). The germline gives CDR1 SGHVS, CDR2 FNYEAQ. Trimming removed 5 bases from V and 1 base from J, with 8 bases in between. This CDR3 spans 13 amino acids. The DNA of the CDR3 is TGTGCCAGCAGCCGACAGGAGAACACTGAAGCTTTCTTT. Residues: CASSRQENTEAFF.

The chain employs TRBV7-9 and TRBJ1-2; the D gene is possibly TRBD1 (6 bases). In germline, CDR1 is SEHNR, CDR2 FQNEAQ (reference sequence). CDR3 size: 13 residues. Trimming took off 5 bases at V and 8 bases at J, with 15 bases between the two ends. CDR3 region: CASSINGQYGYTF. CDR3 DNA: TGTGCCAGCAGCATAAACGGACAGTACGGCTACACCTTC.

The gene calls are TRBV7-8 and TRBJ2-1; possibly TRBD1 for D (6 bases). The CDR3 totals 16 residues. Trimming shortened V by 0 bases and J by 8 bases, and 17 bases separated the two germline ends. Germline V gene sequence: CDR1 SGHVS, CDR2 FQNEAQ. The CDR3 here is CASSLASQGNADEQFF. The CDR3 DNA reads TGTGCCAGCAGCTTAGCTTCACAGGGAAACGCCGATGAGCAGTTCTTC.

The V and J genes are TRBV7-2 and TRBJ2-3; a possible D gene is TRBD1 (5 bases). The CDR3 is 14 residues long. Germline V gene lookup returns CDR1 SGHTA and CDR2 FQGNSA. The germline V and J ends were trimmed by 1 base and 5 bases, with 10 bases remaining between them. This chain's CDR3 is CASSLDGAKDTQYF. The CDR3 DNA reads as TGTGCCAGCAGCTTAGATGGGGCTAAAGATACGCAGTATTTT.

The rearrangement joins TRBV15 to TRBJ1-5, with 8 bases that match TRBD1. V gave up 3 bases and J gave up 2 bases; unmatched junction bases: 12. The germline V gene encodes CDR1 LNHNV and CDR2 YYDKDF (reference sequence). The CDR3 loop spans 18 amino acids. DNA for the CDR3: TGTGCCACCAGCAGGGGGACAGGCTACCAAATGGGCAATCAGCCCCAGCATTTT. It encodes CATSRGTGYQMGNQPQHF.

Details on this clone: The same CDR3 can be traced to other DNA sequences in this sample. The rearrangement joins TRBV15 to TRBJ1-2; 12 nucleotides match TRBD1. This CDR3 contains 18 residues. V trimming: 2 bases; J trimming: 3 bases; junction bases outside the gene matches: 10. Germline-derived CDR1 and CDR2 are LNHNV and YYDKDF (reference sequence). The CDR3 loop reads CATSRTGTGGEIDYGYTF. CDR3 sequence (DNA): TGTGCCACCAGCAGAACCGGGACAGGGGGCGAAATTGACTATGGCTACACCTTC.

The chain recombines TRBV27 with TRBJ1-5, with D possibly TRBD1 on 6 matching bases. V lost 6 bases, J lost 6 bases, and 12 bases lay in between. Germline V gives CDR1 MNHEY, CDR2 SMNVEV (reference sequence). The CDR3 contains 13 residues. CDR3 in DNA: TGTGCCAGCAGAAGTACAGGGATTCAGCCCCAGCATTTT. As protein: CASRSTGIQPQHF.